The 12 T cell receptor beta chains listed next were all sequenced from one sample in a study of shared clonotypes between healthy human individuals. Naive-designated CD8 cells lacked CD45RO, were positively enriched for CCR7, and omitted terminally differentiated effector memory CD45RA+ cells. Data came from immunoSEQ multiplex PCR; TCRdb stores just in-frame clones and leaves some out. The data contain under 1 million clones, 80% to 95% of them singletons. Sequencing was done on a sample of naive CD8+ T cells sorted from blood. These receptors were obtained from a man aged 25-40 years in good health.

This chain joins TRBV4-2 and TRBJ2-7; 8 nucleotides align to TRBD1. V lost 3 bases to trimming and J lost 4 bases; unmatched junction nucleotides: 8. This CDR3 region has 15 residues. Germline CDR1 reads LGHNA; CDR2 reads YNFKEQ. DNA of the CDR3: TGTGCCAGCAGCCATGCGAGGCAGGGGGCGTACGAGCAGTACTTC. Its protein is CASSHARQGAYEQYF.

V and J are TRBV7-2 and TRBJ2-7; D uncertain. Germline CDR1 is SGHTA and CDR2 is FQGNSA. The CDR3 has 13 amino acids. V lost 5 bases, J lost 6 bases, and 14 bases lay in between. DNA for the CDR3: TGTGCCAGCAGCGTCGAGCCCAACAGCGAGCAGTACTTC. The encoded protein is CASSVEPNSEQYF.

The chain couples TRBV5-1 to TRBJ1-2; D unresolved. V lost 4 bases and J lost 0, with 10 bases in between. The CDR3 loop spans 14 amino acids. Germline CDR1 and CDR2: SGHRS and YFSETQ. CDR3 sequence reads: CASSVYSANYGYTF. Here the CDR3 DNA reads TGCGCCAGCAGCGTGTACAGTGCTAACTATGGCTACACCTTC.

This chain links TRBV29-1 with TRBJ2-3, with unresolved D. The CDR3 spans 13 residues. V was pared by 8 bases and J by 0 bases, with 12 bases between. Germline loops: CDR1 SQVTM, CDR2 ANQGSEA. The CDR3 reads CSLVTSSTDTQYF. The CDR3 nucleotides read TGCAGCCTGGTTACCTCTAGCACAGATACGCAGTATTTT.

V gene TRBV7-6 combines with J gene TRBJ2-3; D not certain. Trimming took off 0 bases at V and 5 bases at J, with 12 bases between the two ends. The germline gives CDR1 SGHVS, CDR2 FNYEAQ. This CDR3 region has 15 residues. CDR3 DNA sequence: TGTGCCAGCAGCTTAGCCGTACTGGGCGGAGATACGCAGTATTTT. Its translation: CASSLAVLGGDTQYF.

This chain links TRBV7-9 with TRBJ2-7; D may correspond to TRBD1 or TRBD2 (5 bases each). The V end lost 2 bases, the J end lost 5 bases, and 16 bases lay between the germline ends. This CDR3 region has 15 residues. The V gene's germline CDR1 is SEHNR and CDR2 FQNEAQ (reference sequence). CDR3 in DNA: TGTGCCAGCAGCTTAAGTGGGGGATCGGTCCACGAGCAGTACTTC. Protein sequence: CASSLSGGSVHEQYF.

The chain uses TRBV7-9 and TRBJ2-3, with 10 bases lining up with TRBD2. Per the germline V gene, CDR1 is SEHNR and CDR2 is FQNEAQ (reference sequence). The CDR3 is 18 amino acids. Trimming cost V 1 base and J 5 bases; bases outside gene matches: 12. In DNA, the CDR3 is TGTGCCAGCAGCTTAGTGTTAGGCCGGCTAGCGGGAGAAGATACGCAGTATTTT. It yields the protein CASSLVLGRLAGEDTQYF.

This clone was observed a single time. The chain is built from TRBV6-1 and TRBJ1-1; 11 nucleotides agree with TRBD1. CDR1 is MNHNS, CDR2 SASEGT, per germline. The CDR3 consists of 18 residues. V shed 1 base and J 4 bases; nucleotides not matched to a gene: 11. This CDR3 is CASSEDYRTGGRGTEAFF. The CDR3 DNA reads as TGTGCCAGCAGTGAAGACTATCGGACAGGGGGCAGGGGCACTGAAGCTTTCTTT.

The rearrangement uses TRBV7-2 and TRBJ2-3, with no clear D. CDR1 is SGHTA, CDR2 FQGNSA, per germline. Trimming left V 5 bases short and J 1 base short, with 10 bases between. The CDR3 runs 14 residues. The CDR3 protein is CASSPPRRTDTQYF. CDR3 DNA: TGTGCCAGCAGCCCTCCCCGACGCACAGATACGCAGTATTTT.

This clone was observed once. The V and J genes are TRBV14 and TRBJ2-1; no clear D gene. Germline V gene lookup returns CDR1 SGHDN and CDR2 FVKESK. The V and J ends lost 0 bases and 12 bases respectively, with 9 bases between them. The CDR3 sequence is 12 residues long. The DNA for the CDR3 is TGTGCCAGCAGCCAAGAGCGTTGGGTGCAGTTCTTC. It yields the protein CASSQERWVQFF.

In DNA form, the CDR3 reads TGTGCCAGCAGCGATTTACTGGGAGATTCAGGGGTCACTGACGGCTACACCTTC. It yields the protein CASSDLLGDSGVTDGYTF. The rearrangement links TRBV7-9 to TRBJ1-2, with a tentative D call TRBD1 (6 bases). Germline CDR1 SEHNR, CDR2 FQNEAQ (reference sequence). Trimming stripped 5 bases from V and 8 bases from J, with 30 bases between. The CDR3 runs to 18 residues. Supplemented by reference TRBV7-9 and TRBJ1-2, the full variable domain reads DTGVSQNPRHKITKRGQNVTFRCDPISEHNRLYWYRQTLGQGPEFLTYFQNEAQLEKSRLLSDRFSAERPKGSFSTLEIQRTEQGDSAMYLCASSDLLGDSGVTDGYTFGSGTRLTVV.

V is TRBV4-1 and J is TRBJ2-2; 7 bases line up with TRBD1. CDR1 and CDR2 (germline): MGHRA, YSYEKL. V dropped 1 base and J dropped 6; count of bases not matched to a gene: 5. This CDR3 has 15 amino acids. As DNA, the CDR3 is TGCGCCAGCAGCCAAGTTTGGCAGGGGGCCGGGGAGCTGTTTTTT. This encodes CASSQVWQGAGELFF.